Presented here are 32 T cell receptor beta chains from one specimen sequenced in a study of blood T cell repertoires in COVID-19. Method: immunoSEQ multiplex PCR; TCRdb's copy keeps in-frame clones and lacks some. The data show about 300,000 clones, with roughly 89% seen just once and less than 3.5% held by the top ten. Sequenced sample: PBMCs or T cells enriched from blood (not recorded which). These receptor sequences come from a woman between 45 and 65 years old who had been exposed to COVID-19.

This sequence joins TRBV5-1 and TRBJ1-5; D is unclear. The V gene lost 1 base and the J gene lost 4 bases, with 12 bases spanning the gap. Germline values: CDR1 SGHRS, CDR2 YFSETQ. The CDR3 contains 15 residues. The CDR3 region is CASSLSYPANQPQHF. CDR3 DNA: TGCGCCAGCAGCTTGAGCTACCCCGCGAATCAGCCCCAGCATTTT.

V is TRBV25-1 and J is TRBJ2-2; 7 positions match TRBD1. This CDR3 is built from 15 residues. Germline V gives CDR1 MGHDK, CDR2 SYGVNS. With V trimmed by 6 bases and J by 0 bases, 4 bases remained unmatched. CDR3 DNA: TGTGCCAGCAGGAGGACAGGCGCGAACACCGGGGAGCTGTTTTTT. Its translation is CASRRTGANTGELFF.

The chain recombines TRBV6-4 with TRBJ2-1, with 11 bases matching TRBD2. CDR3 length equals 19 residues. CDR1 is MRHNA and CDR2 is SNTAGT in the germline V gene. The V gene end was trimmed by 4 bases and the J gene end by 8 bases; junction bases not matched to a gene: 19. In DNA, the CDR3 is TGTGCCAGCAGTGCGCACACTACCGATAGCGGGGGGGCCAATGATGAGCAGTTCTTC. The encoded protein is CASSAHTTDSGGANDEQFF.

This clone was recorded only once. The chain links TRBV28 to TRBJ1-2; no definite D call. Germline V gene data show CDR1 as MDHEN and CDR2 as SYDVKM. The CDR3 spans 11 residues. The ends were cut back, 5 bases at V and 8 bases at J, with 9 bases in the middle. Written as DNA, the CDR3 is TGTGCCAGCAGTCCTAGCTGGGGCTACACCTTC. This translates into CASSPSWGYTF.

The chain combines TRBV28 with TRBJ1-1; D possibly corresponds to TRBD1 (6 bases). CDR1 and CDR2 (germline): MDHEN, SYDVKM. The CDR3 runs to 15 residues. V shed 10 bases and J shed 1 base, with 19 bases lying between them. CDR3: CATQSMGHQNTEAFF. The CDR3 region has the DNA TGTGCCACCCAATCAATGGGACACCAGAACACTGAAGCTTTCTTT.

V and J are TRBV6-5 and TRBJ1-4, with a tentative D call TRBD1 (6 bases). The germline gives CDR1 MNHEY, CDR2 SVGAGI. V was clipped by 0 bases and J by 4 bases, with 9 bases between them. This CDR3 region has 15 residues. For the CDR3, the DNA is TGTGCCAGCAGTTACTCGGGCAGGGGTAATGAAAAACTGTTTTTT. Translated: CASSYSGRGNEKLFF.

The chain carries TRBV30 and TRBJ1-3; D is uncertain. Germline CDR1 is GTSNPN and CDR2 is SVGIG (reference sequence). The CDR3 totals 13 residues. V dropped 0 bases and J dropped 1 base, with 4 bases sitting between them. The CDR3, as DNA: TGTGCCTGGAGTGTAGAGTCTGGAAACACCATATATTTT. It translates to CAWSVESGNTIYF.

The chain carries TRBV12-3 or TRBV12-4 and TRBJ1-2; unclear D gene. V lost 3 bases to trimming and J lost 3 bases, with 8 bases between them. The CDR3 has 13 amino acids. This chain's CDR3 is CASSFSGDYGYTF. The CDR3 DNA is TGTGCCAGCAGTTTTTCGGGAGACTATGGCTACACCTTC.

The rearrangement links TRBV3-1 (or the pseudogene TRBV3-2) to TRBJ1-2; TRBD1 agrees at 7 bases. CDR1 LGHDT and CDR2 YNNKEL come from the germline V gene (reference sequence). Trimming removed 5 bases from V and 4 bases from J; junction bases left unmatched: 7. The CDR3 has 14 residues. The CDR3 DNA sequence: TGTGCCAGCAGCGACAGGGCCGTAAGCTATGGCTACACCTTC. The encoded protein is CASSDRAVSYGYTF.

This chain uses TRBV5-8 with TRBJ1-1, with D uncertain. CDR1 is SGHTS and CDR2 is YDEGEE in the germline V gene. Trimming took off 4 bases at V and 4 bases at J, with 17 bases between the two ends. This CDR3 is 15 amino acids long. CDR3 DNA sequence: TGTGCCAGCAGCCTGTCCGGGGTTTGGGGCACTGAAGCTTTCTTT. Translated, it gives CASSLSGVWGTEAFF.

This chain connects TRBV11-2 to TRBJ2-5; tentatively, D is TRBD1 (7 bases). Germline V gene data show CDR1 as SGHAT and CDR2 as FQNNGV. V lost 5 bases and J lost 3, with 10 bases in between. The CDR3 totals 13 residues. The CDR3 reads CASSAGQKETQYF. DNA of the CDR3: TGTGCCAGCAGCGCGGGACAGAAAGAGACCCAGTACTTC.

V gene TRBV10-3 combines with J gene TRBJ2-7; 10 nucleotides line up with TRBD2. J gave up 5 bases and V 7 bases, and 5 bases lay outside the gene matches. CDR1 and CDR2 (germline): ENHRY, SYGVKD. CDR3 length: 13 amino acids. The chain's CDR3 is CAIMKAGGDEQYF. CDR3 nucleotide sequence: TGTGCCATCATGAAAGCGGGGGGGGACGAGCAGTACTTC.

The chain joins TRBV19 to TRBJ1-5; no definite D call. This CDR3 is 15 amino acids long. V lost 5 bases and J 2 bases, leaving 13 bases between the germline ends. Germline lookup yields CDR1 LNHDA and CDR2 SQIVND (reference sequence). The CDR3 DNA reads as TGTGCCAGTAGTCTACTCCACCGGGGCAATCAGCCCCAGCATTTT. As protein: CASSLLHRGNQPQHF.

The V gene is TRBV20-1, the J gene TRBJ2-1; the D is unclear. Germline values: CDR1 DFQATT, CDR2 SNEGSKA (reference sequence). This CDR3 region has 11 residues. This CDR3 is CSKSSYNEQFF. The CDR3 DNA is TGCAGCAAGAGCTCCTACAATGAGCAGTTCTTC.

The V call is TRBV28, the J call TRBJ2-1; D not resolved. The CDR3 is 14 residues long. Germline V gene lookup returns CDR1 MDHEN and CDR2 SYDVKM. V was pared by 5 bases and J by 2 bases, with 10 bases between. CDR3 nucleotide sequence: TGTGCCAGCAGTCAGAGGATTCCCTACAATGAGCAGTTCTTC. Encoded protein: CASSQRIPYNEQFF. The whole variable domain, remainder taken from reference TRBV28 and TRBJ2-1, is DVKVTQSSRYLVKRTGEKVFLECVQDMDHENMFWYRQDPGLGLRLIYFSYDVKMKEKGDIPEGYSVSREKKERFSLILESASTNQTSMYLCASSQRIPYNEQFFGPGTRLTVL.

This clone was counted once. This sequence joins TRBV6-8 and TRBJ2-7; 8 positions match TRBD1. Germline values: CDR1 MNHGY, CDR2 SAAAGT. The CDR3 totals 16 residues. With V trimmed by 1 base and J by 5 bases, 10 bases remained unmatched. In nucleotides, the CDR3 is TGTGCCAGCAGTTACTGCAGGGGGCGGGGTTCCCACGAGCAGTACTTC. Its protein product is CASSYCRGRGSHEQYF.

The genes are TRBV10-3 and TRBJ1-3; unclear D gene. CDR1 is ENHRY, CDR2 SYGVKD, per germline. The CDR3 extends over 14 amino acids. The V end was cut by 7 bases, the J end by 2 bases, with 12 bases between. DNA for the CDR3: TGTGCCATCACCGGAGGGATCGCTGGAAACACCATATATTTT. Translated, it gives CAITGGIAGNTIYF.

This clone was seen once. V is TRBV28 and J is TRBJ1-2, with TRBD1 matching over 8 bases. The CDR3 extends over 15 amino acids. J gave up 3 bases and V 4 bases, and 7 bases lay outside the gene matches. CDR1 and CDR2 from the germline V gene are MDHEN and SYDVKM. CDR3 DNA sequence: TGTGCCAGCAGTTCCTCAGGGGGCTTTTACTATGGCTACACCTTC. Translated, it gives CASSSSGGFYYGYTF.

The V gene is TRBV28, the J gene TRBJ1-5; tentatively, D is TRBD1 (5 bases). The CDR3 is 14 amino acids. Trimming shortened V by 2 bases and J by 4 bases, and 9 bases separated the two germline ends. Germline V gives CDR1 MDHEN, CDR2 SYDVKM. The CDR3 loop is CASSLLNRNQPQHF. The CDR3 bases are TGTGCCAGCAGTTTACTGAACAGGAATCAGCCCCAGCATTTT.

The rearrangement uses TRBV28 and TRBJ2-7; 9 bases fit TRBD1. J was trimmed by 4 bases and V by 2 bases; bases with no gene match: 12. The germline V gene has CDR1 MDHEN and CDR2 SYDVKM. This CDR3 is built from 17 residues. The CDR3 nucleotides are TGTGCCAGCAGTTTAGGCCCGGGGGGACAGGGTGGGTACGAGCAGTACTTC. It encodes CASSLGPGGQGGYEQYF.

The CDR3 loop reads CASSGGPGNTIYF. CDR3 DNA sequence: TGCGCCAGCAGTGGGGGCCCGGGAAACACCATATATTTT. V and J are TRBV5-1 and TRBJ1-3; tentatively, D is TRBD1 (6 bases). V lost 5 bases and J 4 bases, leaving 10 bases between the germline ends. Germline V lookup: CDR1 SGHRS, CDR2 YFSETQ. The CDR3 has 13 residues.

This chain's CDR3 is CASSQERTGNSPLHF. The CDR3 coding sequence is TGCGCCAGCAGCCAAGAGCGCACAGGGAATTCACCCCTCCACTTT. The rearrangement joins TRBV4-1 to TRBJ1-6; D might be TRBD1 (6 bases). V was clipped by 0 bases and J by 7 bases, with 10 bases between them. The CDR3 has 15 amino acids. Germline V gene sequence: CDR1 MGHRA, CDR2 YSYEKL.

CDR3 sequence (DNA): TGTGCCAGCAAACTCTTTCAGGCCTACGAGCAGTACTTC. Translated: CASKLFQAYEQYF. The chain carries TRBV2 and TRBJ2-7; no firm D call. Per germline, CDR1 SNHLY and CDR2 FYNNEI. V lost 7 bases and J 2 bases, leaving 12 bases between the germline ends. This CDR3 contains 13 residues.

The chain has TRBV19 and TRBJ2-2; TRBD1 matches at 9 bases. Germline lookup yields CDR1 LNHDA and CDR2 SQIVND (reference sequence). The CDR3 consists of 16 residues. V lost 1 base, J lost 1 base, and 1 base stayed unmatched. CDR3 DNA sequence: TGTGCCAGTAGTATAGGGACAGGGGTGAACACCGGGGAGCTGTTTTTT. This sequence encodes CASSIGTGVNTGELFF.

The rearrangement uses TRBV7-2 and TRBJ1-5; D gene uncertain. The length of the CDR3 is 14 residues. V was shortened by 1 base and J by 1 base, with 5 bases between the two germline ends. Germline CDR1 is SGHTA and CDR2 is FQGNSA. CDR3 amino acids: CASSLGLSNQPQHF. The DNA of the CDR3 is TGTGCCAGCAGCTTAGGCCTAAGCAATCAGCCCCAGCATTTT.

This rearrangement joins TRBV3-1 (or the pseudogene TRBV3-2) to TRBJ2-7, with 7 bases lining up with TRBD2. The CDR3 is made up of 14 amino acids. Germline lookup yields CDR1 LGHDT and CDR2 YNNKEL (reference sequence). Trimming at V came to 4 bases and at J to 0 bases, leaving 3 bases not matched to a gene. The CDR3 here is CASSLGGTSYEQYF. CDR3 in DNA: TGTGCCAGCAGCCTGGGGGGGACCTCCTACGAGCAGTACTTC.

The V call is TRBV9, the J call TRBJ1-2; 8 nucleotides match TRBD1. The V segment lost 3 bases and the J segment 4 bases; nucleotides outside the gene matches: 5. CDR1 and CDR2 (germline): SGDLS, YYNGEE. This CDR3 has 14 residues. The CDR3 sequence is CASSGTGLGYGYTF. The DNA of the CDR3 is TGTGCCAGCAGCGGGACAGGGCTAGGCTATGGCTACACCTTC. Drawing the rest from reference TRBV9 and TRBJ1-2, the complete variable domain is DSGVTQTPKHLITATGQRVTLRCSPRSGDLSVYWYQQSLDQGLQFLIQYYNGEERAKGNILERFSAQQFPDLHSELNLSSLELGDSALYFCASSGTGLGYGYTFGSGTRLTVV.

This chain connects TRBV5-4 to TRBJ1-1, with 7 bases aligning to TRBD1. The CDR3 is 15 residues long. Germline assignment: CDR1 SGHNT and CDR2 YYREEE (reference sequence). The trim removed 0 bases at V and 1 base at J, leaving 3 bases unmatched. This chain's CDR3 is CASSLEGTANTEAFF. In DNA form, the CDR3 reads TGTGCCAGCAGCTTGGAAGGGACAGCGAACACTGAAGCTTTCTTT.

This rearrangement joins TRBV5-1 to TRBJ1-2; 7 bases are shared with TRBD1. This CDR3 has 14 residues. Germline V gene lookup returns CDR1 SGHRS and CDR2 YFSETQ. V trimming: 4 bases; J trimming: 0 bases; junction bases outside the gene matches: 3. In DNA, the CDR3 is TGCGCCAGCAGCGGGGACAGCGCTAACTATGGCTACACCTTC. This translates into CASSGDSANYGYTF.

This chain joins TRBV11-2 and TRBJ2-2; 11 bases align to TRBD2. The germline gives CDR1 SGHAT, CDR2 FQNNGV. Trimming took 1 base from V and 5 from J; bases not matched to a gene: 6. The CDR3 length is 17 residues. CDR3 coding DNA: TGTGCCAGCAGCTTAGCGGGACTAGCGGTGCGAACCGGGGAGCTGTTTTTT. This gives the protein CASSLAGLAVRTGELFF.

The chain uses TRBV19 and TRBJ2-3; D is possibly TRBD2 (6 bases). Germline V lookup: CDR1 LNHDA, CDR2 SQIVND (reference sequence). Trimming took 5 bases from V and 1 from J, leaving 13 bases between them. The CDR3 has 15 residues. This CDR3 reads CASSPEGGGTDTQYF. In DNA form, the CDR3 reads TGTGCCAGTAGTCCCGAGGGCGGGGGCACAGATACGCAGTATTTT.

The chain recombines TRBV29-1 with TRBJ1-2, with D possibly TRBD1 on 5 matching bases. The germline gives CDR1 SQVTM, CDR2 ANQGSEA. The ends were cut back, 7 bases at V and 0 bases at J, with 12 bases in the middle. The length of the CDR3 is 13 residues. The CDR3 nucleotides are TGCAGCGCCCAGACAGCAACTAACTATGGCTACACCTTC. Its protein product is CSAQTATNYGYTF.